Each of the 29 T cell receptor beta chains below was sequenced from the same sample in a study of T-cell memory formation after mild COVID-19. TCRdb re-called the 5' RACE reads with MiXCR, one entry per CDR3 protein. The sample includes about 320,000 distinct CDR3 sequences, 14% of them seen just once. Input material: PBMCs or a T cell subset sorted from them (not recorded which). The origin of the receptors is a man aged 18 to 35 who had mild COVID-19 (a few samples of this study predate the infection). Cell type and time point are not known.

This clonotype was recorded at least ten times. The J gene is TRBJ2-3, the V gene TRBV12-1; the table's D call TRBD2 went unverified against the DNA. TRBV12-1 is a recognized pseudogene. The CDR3 totals 17 residues. This CDR3 reads CASSTTISGSLGDTQYF. The CDR3 nucleotides read TGTGCCAGCAGCACCACGATTAGCGGGTCCCTTGGGGATACGCAGTATTTT.

The chain couples TRBV5-1 to TRBJ2-5; unclear D gene. The CDR3 totals 13 residues. Trimming took off 6 bases at V and 5 bases at J, with 14 bases between the two ends. CDR1 SGHRS and CDR2 YFSETQ come from the germline V gene. CDR3: CASIDPGSETQYF. The CDR3 coding sequence is TGCGCCAGCATTGACCCGGGTTCGGAGACCCAGTACTTC.

V and J are TRBV10-2 and TRBJ2-7; D is ambiguous. The CDR3 is 14 amino acids. V was clipped by 3 bases and J by 4 bases, with 13 bases between them. Germline V gene sequence: CDR1 WSHSY, CDR2 SAAADI. CDR3 in amino acids: CASSEGERAYEQYF. CDR3 nucleotides: TGCGCCAGCAGTGAAGGTGAAAGGGCATACGAGCAGTACTTC.

At least ten counts were recorded for this clonotype. The gene calls are TRBV12-3 or TRBV12-4 and TRBJ2-5; D not resolved. This CDR3 region has 14 residues. Trimming left V 3 bases short and J 5 bases short, with 13 bases between. CDR3 nucleotide sequence: TGTGCCAGCAGTTTGCCCTCTGGGTTCGAGACCCAGTACTTC. It specifies CASSLPSGFETQYF.

This clonotype was recorded at least ten times. The chain carries TRBV20-1 and TRBJ2-5; D is perhaps TRBD2 (6 bases). The CDR3 consists of 15 residues. Germline CDR1 and CDR2: DFQATT and SNEGSKA (reference sequence). V shed 3 bases and J shed 3 bases, with 17 bases lying between them. CDR3 coding DNA: TGCAGTGCTAGGACTGGGGGGAGTTTTGAAGAGACCCAGTACTTC. Protein product: CSARTGGSFEETQYF.

This clonotype was seen more than once but under ten times. The genes are TRBV4-3 and TRBJ1-4; D not certain. The CDR3 is 14 amino acids. V lost 0 bases and J lost 6, with 8 bases in between. Looked up from germline, CDR1 is LGHNA and CDR2 is YSLEER. In nucleotides, the CDR3 is TGCGCCAGCAGCCAAGAATCGGTGGATGAAAAACTGTTTTTT. Residues: CASSQESVDEKLFF.

This chain connects TRBV6-2 or TRBV6-3 to TRBJ2-3; a possible D gene is TRBD2 (6 bases). Trimming removed 7 bases at V and 5 bases at J, with 10 bases between. Per germline, CDR1 MNHEY and CDR2 SVGEGT. CDR3 length equals 12 residues. CDR3 nucleotide sequence: TGTGCCAGCACCCCCGGGGGAGATACGCAGTATTTT. This translates into CASTPGGDTQYF.

This chain joins TRBV5-6 and TRBJ2-5; TRBD1 agrees at 7 bases. CDR1 is SGHDT, CDR2 YYEEEE, per germline. This CDR3 region has 14 residues. Germline trimming cut 6 bases from V and 1 base from J; bases unmatched to any gene: 6. CDR3 amino acids: CASNRQGPQETQYF. CDR3 sequence (DNA): TGTGCCAGCAACCGACAGGGCCCCCAAGAGACCCAGTACTTC.

Only a few counts were recorded for this clonotype. The CDR3 DNA sequence: TGTGCCAGCAGCGTCGGGACCGGCCCCAGCTCCTATAATTCACCCCTCCACTTT. It is translated as CASSVGTGPSSYNSPLHF. The chain has TRBV9 and TRBJ1-6; the D gene is possibly TRBD1 (5 bases). Trimming stripped 2 bases from V and 0 bases from J, with 15 bases between. Germline V CDR1 and CDR2: SGDLS, YYNGEE. The CDR3 sequence is 18 residues long.

V usage is TRBV24-1 and J usage is TRBJ1-5; D gene ambiguous. V gave up 5 bases and J gave up 5 bases, with 9 bases separating them. The CDR3 has 13 amino acids. Germline V gene lookup returns CDR1 KGHDR and CDR2 SFDVKD. CDR3 loop: CATSGAPDQPQHF. The DNA for the CDR3 is TGTGCCACCAGTGGGGCGCCCGATCAGCCCCAGCATTTT.

This clonotype was seen a few times. The rearrangement joins TRBV15 to TRBJ2-5, with a tentative D call TRBD2 (6 bases). The CDR3 contains 17 residues. CDR1 and CDR2 from the germline V gene are LNHNV and YYDKDF (reference sequence). V was clipped by 0 bases and J by 3 bases, with 17 bases between them. The CDR3 coding sequence is TGTGCCACCAGCAGAGATCGGTTTCGGGGGTGGGAAGAGACCCAGTACTTC. As protein: CATSRDRFRGWEETQYF.

The table lists this clonotype with a few counts. This CDR3 is CASSPGPLYGYTF. The CDR3 nucleotides read TGTGCCAGCAGCCCGGGACCGCTCTATGGCTACACCTTC. This chain uses TRBV7-8 with TRBJ1-2; TRBD1 might be the D (5 bases). Germline V gene sequence: CDR1 SGHVS, CDR2 FQNEAQ. Trimming cost V 5 bases and J 4 bases, with 11 bases left between them. The CDR3 contains 13 residues.

This clonotype was found a few times. The CDR3 here is CASMGQGCEQYV. In DNA, the CDR3 is TGTGCCAGCATGGGCCAGGGGTGCGAGCAGTACGTC. The V gene is TRBV3-1, the J gene TRBJ2-7; TRBD1 might be the D (6 bases). The CDR3 loop spans 12 amino acids. V shed 7 bases and J shed 6 bases, with 13 bases lying between them. Germline V gene lookup returns CDR1 LGHDT and CDR2 YNNKEL (reference sequence).

The chain links TRBV29-1 to TRBJ2-1, with 7 positions matching TRBD2. The V gene end was trimmed by 2 bases and the J gene end by 6 bases; junction bases not matched to a gene: 4. The length of the CDR3 is 13 residues. CDR1 is SQVTM and CDR2 is ANQGSEA in the germline V gene. CDR3 in DNA: TGCAGCGTTGAACGGGGGGTGTTCAATGAGCAGTTCTTC. The encoded protein is CSVERGVFNEQFF.

This clonotype was observed at least ten times. V and J are TRBV10-3 and TRBJ1-3; 7 bases agree with TRBD1. After removal of 10 bases from V and 0 bases from J, the junction contained 6 bases not matched to a gene. The CDR3 contains 14 residues. CDR1 is ENHRY and CDR2 is SYGVKD in the germline V gene. The CDR3 DNA sequence: TGTGCCACGACAGGGAATCGCTCTGGAAACACCATATATTTT. This encodes CATTGNRSGNTIYF.

This clonotype occurred many times. V is TRBV5-1 and J is TRBJ2-6; TRBD1 might be the D (5 bases). V gave up 0 bases and J gave up 9 bases, with 13 bases separating them. Germline V gives CDR1 SGHRS, CDR2 YFSETQ. CDR3 length: 15 residues. The CDR3 spells CASSLVAGMVNVLTF. The CDR3 bases are TGCGCCAGCAGCTTGGTGGCAGGGATGGTCAACGTCCTGACTTTC.

This chain joins TRBV6-5 and TRBJ1-6; maybe TRBD1 (6 bases). With 0 bases removed from V and 7 bases from J, the gap between germline ends came to 10 bases. The CDR3 sequence is 15 residues long. Germline CDR1 MNHEY, CDR2 SVGAGI. The CDR3 sequence: CASSYSSQGNSPLHF. The CDR3 DNA follows: TGTGCCAGCAGTTACTCGAGTCAGGGGAATTCACCCCTCCACTTT.

This clonotype was observed a single time. The chain has TRBV13 and TRBJ2-2, with 7 bases identical to TRBD1. This CDR3 has 16 amino acids. The trim removed 5 bases at V and 0 bases at J, leaving 6 bases unmatched. The germline gives CDR1 PRHDT, CDR2 FYEKMQ (reference sequence). The CDR3 reads CASSQNTGANTGELFF. DNA of the CDR3: TGTGCCAGCAGCCAAAATACAGGGGCGAACACCGGGGAGCTGTTTTTT.

At least ten counts were recorded for this clonotype. This sequence joins TRBV30 and TRBJ2-7; 9 nucleotides match TRBD1. This CDR3 contains 15 residues. Unmatched junction bases numbered 9, after V lost 4 bases and J lost 2 bases. Germline CDR1 and CDR2: GTSNPN and SVGIG (reference sequence). In DNA form, the CDR3 reads TGTGCCTGGACCCGGGGGACAGGGATAACCTACGAGCAGTACTTC. This sequence encodes CAWTRGTGITYEQYF.

The rearrangement uses TRBV4-3 and TRBJ1-1, with unresolved D. This CDR3 comprises 13 residues. The germline CDR1 and CDR2 sequences are LGHNA and YSLEER. Trimming shortened V by 5 bases and J by 1 base, and 8 bases separated the two germline ends. CDR3 region: CASSATSNTEAFF. In DNA form, the CDR3 reads TGCGCCAGCAGCGCAACATCGAACACTGAAGCTTTCTTT.

Only a few counts were recorded for this clonotype. The chain joins TRBV6-5 to TRBJ2-2, with 7 bases aligning to TRBD1. The CDR3 totals 17 residues. With V trimmed by 6 bases and J by 0 bases, 10 bases remained unmatched. Germline V gives CDR1 MNHEY, CDR2 SVGAGI. The CDR3 protein is CASRYDRAHANTGELFF. In DNA, the CDR3 is TGTGCCAGCAGATACGACAGGGCACACGCGAACACCGGGGAGCTGTTTTTT.

The genes are TRBV28 and TRBJ2-7; D is possibly TRBD2 (6 bases). This CDR3 has 11 amino acids. Germline CDR1 is MDHEN and CDR2 is SYDVKM. Trimming removed 8 bases at V and 5 bases at J, with 10 bases between. This CDR3 is CASRGLDEQYV. The CDR3 DNA is TGTGCCAGCCGGGGACTCGACGAGCAGTACGTC.

The chain carries TRBV28 and TRBJ2-1; 15 nucleotides match TRBD2. The length of the CDR3 is 16 residues. The germline V gene has CDR1 MDHEN and CDR2 SYDVKM. V gave up 11 bases and J gave up 3 bases; unmatched junction bases: 8. The CDR3 nucleotides are TGTGCCCACCGGGGACTAGCGGGGGGACACTACAATGAGCAGTTCTTC. Amino acid sequence: CAHRGLAGGHYNEQFF. Together with reference TRBV28 and TRBJ2-1, the CDR3 gives the full variable domain: DVKVTQSSRYLVKRTGEKVFLECVQDMDHENMFWYRQDPGLGLRLIYFSYDVKMKEKGDIPEGYSVSREKKERFSLILESASTNQTSMYLCAHRGLAGGHYNEQFFGPGTRLTVL.

This clonotype was picked up many times. The chain has TRBV6-5 and TRBJ2-7; D is undetermined. The V and J ends lost 2 bases and 5 bases respectively, with 10 bases between them. Germline assignment: CDR1 MNHEY and CDR2 SVGAGI. The CDR3 contains 13 residues. CDR3: CASSYTVTNEQYF. CDR3 nucleotide sequence: TGTGCCAGCAGTTACACGGTTACCAACGAGCAGTACTTC.

This clonotype appeared many times. The chain carries TRBV7-9 and TRBJ2-1, with a tentative D call TRBD2 (6 bases). Trimming cost V 7 bases and J 6 bases, with 13 bases left between them. The CDR3 extends over 13 amino acids. The germline V gene has CDR1 SEHNR and CDR2 FQNEAQ (reference sequence). The CDR3 DNA sequence: TGTGCCAGCATGGAGGGTGGGTTCAATGAGCAGTTCTTC. Its protein product is CASMEGGFNEQFF.

V is TRBV5-1 and J is TRBJ1-1; D is ambiguous. CDR3 length equals 13 residues. Trimming took off 0 bases at V and 5 bases at J, with 8 bases between the two ends. Per germline, CDR1 SGHRS and CDR2 YFSETQ. The CDR3 DNA is TGCGCCAGCAGCTTGGAAGCCAGGACTGAAGCTTTCTTT. It translates to CASSLEARTEAFF.

This chain connects TRBV28 to TRBJ1-2, with 7 bases fitting TRBD1. The J segment lost 4 bases and the V segment lost 6 bases, leaving 8 bases of the junction unmatched. This CDR3 has 14 amino acids. Germline V gene sequence: CDR1 MDHEN, CDR2 SYDVKM. CDR3 sequence: CASREIGQAYGYTF. The DNA of the CDR3 is TGTGCCAGCAGGGAAATCGGACAGGCCTATGGCTACACCTTC.

This chain joins TRBV20-1 and TRBJ2-6; TRBD2 is a possible D gene (6 bases). Trimming shortened V by 3 bases and J by 2 bases, and 14 bases separated the two germline ends. Per germline, CDR1 DFQATT and CDR2 SNEGSKA (reference sequence). The CDR3 is 16 amino acids. In DNA form, the CDR3 reads TGCAGTGCTAGCCGCCGGTCGGGGGCTGGGGCCAACGTCCTGACTTTC. Translation gives CSASRRSGAGANVLTF.

This clonotype occurred many times. This chain links TRBV12-3 or TRBV12-4 with TRBJ2-3; D unclear. V lost 4 bases, J lost 2 bases, and 10 bases lay in between. The CDR3 runs to 14 residues. The CDR3 DNA is TGTGCCAGCAGTTCTAGGGTCGTCACAGATACGCAGTATTTT. Amino acid sequence: CASSSRVVTDTQYF.